The subject of this entry is one TCR beta chain. Measured with immunoSEQ multiplex PCR; TCRdb has only the in-frame clones, and not every one. The table includes 700,000 to 950,000 clones, roughly 96% detected once. The record originates from a study of shared clonotypes between healthy human individuals. Trimming removed 7 bases from V and 7 bases from J; junction bases left unmatched: 7. Germline CDR1 SQVTM, CDR2 ANQGSEA. The CDR3 is made up of 12 amino acids. CD8 cells classed as naive were CD45RO-negative and positively selected for CCR7, excluding terminally differentiated effector memory CD45RA+ cells.

Sequenced material: naive CD8+ T cells sorted from blood. The chain has TRBV29-1 and TRBJ1-1, with 9 bases that match TRBD1. This receptor was taken from a man aged 25 to 40 in good health. In DNA, the CDR3 is TGCAGCGCATTTGGGACAGGGAATGAAGCTTTCTTT. This gives the protein CSAFGTGNEAFF.